A single sample is the source of the 2 T cell receptor beta chains below, sequenced in a study of a mutant IDH1 vaccine in newly diagnosed glioma. Data came from immunoSEQ multiplex PCR; TCRdb stores just in-frame clones and leaves some out. The table has about 72,000 clones, about four fifths seen once. These receptors' targets are unknown. The time point here: week 35, safety follow-up. A 20-mer mutant IDH1 peptide at 300 ug was injected subcutaneously with topical imiquimod. The sample consisted of PBMCs, taken from a glioma patient whose treatment included an IDH1 peptide vaccine. These receptors all stem from a man younger than 30 with glioma.

The V call is TRBV4-1, the J call TRBJ1-1; D remains unclear. The CDR3 spans 14 residues. V was clipped by 0 bases and J by 6 bases, with 11 bases between them. Germline loops: CDR1 MGHRA, CDR2 YSYEKL. CDR3 sequence: CASSQEIADAEAFF. The CDR3 DNA reads as TGCGCCAGCAGCCAAGAAATCGCGGATGCTGAAGCTTTCTTT.

The chain links TRBV4-3 to TRBJ1-3; maybe TRBD1 (6 bases). The CDR3 is made up of 14 amino acids. V was trimmed by 5 bases and J by 2 bases, leaving 10 bases between them. The V gene's germline CDR1 is LGHNA and CDR2 YSLEER. CDR3 nucleotide sequence: TGCGCCAGCAGCATCGGGACAACTGGAAACACCATATATTTT. Translation gives CASSIGTTGNTIYF.